This T cell receptor beta chain was recorded in a study of blood T cell repertoires in COVID-19. Enrollment of patients from Seattle took place during active infection, with longitudinal follow-up. Authors' processing steps: Quantification of nucleated cells was approximated via reference gene primer amplification. Using immunoSEQ multiplex PCR, the repertoire was profiled, and TCRdb retains in-frame clones only, with some absent. That table is the source of V, J and clone size, and D and trimming were worked out from the DNA. Among roughly 350,000 clones, about 90% were seen once, and the ten largest hold 8.5% to 12%. This clone was picked up many times. This clonotype was obtained from a woman in her 30s with COVID-19, enrolled during active disease. Source material: peripheral blood.

CDR3 nucleotide sequence: TGTGCCAGCAGCCGAATGACTGGCTACGAGCAGTACTTC. Translated: CASSRMTGYEQYF. The genes are TRBV28 and TRBJ2-7; D call uncertain. V lost 6 bases and J 3 bases, leaving 12 bases between the germline ends. The CDR3 is made up of 13 amino acids. The V gene's germline CDR1 is MDHEN and CDR2 SYDVKM.